Shown below are 27 T cell receptor beta chains from a single sample sequenced in a study of blood T cell repertoires in COVID-19. Produced via immunoSEQ multiplex PCR; TCRdb's table is partial and in-frame only. Among 130,000 or so clones listed, approximately 90% were seen once. Sequenced sample: peripheral blood. The receptors here all came from a man in his sixties with COVID-19, enrolled during active disease.

DNA for the CDR3: TGTGCCAGCAGCCCTTGGACTAGCCTAAGCACAGATACGCAGTATTTT. Residues: CASSPWTSLSTDTQYF. The rearrangement joins TRBV9 to TRBJ2-3, with 8 bases identical to TRBD2. CDR3 length: 16 residues. After removal of 4 bases from V and 0 bases from J, the junction contained 7 bases not matched to a gene. The V gene's germline CDR1 is SGDLS and CDR2 YYNGEE.

The V gene is TRBV10-3, the J gene TRBJ2-1; TRBD2 agrees at 9 bases. The CDR3 consists of 15 residues. After removal of 10 bases from V and 6 bases from J, the junction contained 13 bases not matched to a gene. The V gene's germline CDR1 is ENHRY and CDR2 SYGVKD. The CDR3 sequence: CATYSGLAGPNEQFF. The CDR3 DNA is TGTGCCACATACTCGGGGCTAGCGGGGCCCAATGAGCAGTTCTTC.

This chain connects TRBV20-1 to TRBJ2-1; tentatively, D is TRBD1 (6 bases). V was shortened by 3 bases and J by 7 bases, with 13 bases between the two germline ends. CDR1 and CDR2 from the germline V gene are DFQATT and SNEGSKA (reference sequence). The CDR3 covers 13 residues. The CDR3 sequence is CSASIGGWNEQFF. As DNA, the CDR3 is TGCAGTGCTAGTATAGGGGGTTGGAATGAGCAGTTCTTC.

The V call is TRBV5-1, the J call TRBJ1-5; D is unresolved. The V and J ends lost 0 bases and 0 bases respectively, with 13 bases between them. Germline V gene lookup returns CDR1 SGHRS and CDR2 YFSETQ. The CDR3 covers 17 residues. The CDR3 is CASSLGGPASSNQPQHF. The DNA for the CDR3 is TGCGCCAGCAGCTTGGGAGGGCCAGCTAGTAGCAATCAGCCCCAGCATTTT.

The gene calls are TRBV30 and TRBJ1-3, with 9 bases matching TRBD1. V was pared by 5 bases and J by 3 bases, with 5 bases of the junction left unmatched. Germline lookup yields CDR1 GTSNPN and CDR2 SVGIG (reference sequence). The CDR3 runs to 14 residues. As DNA, the CDR3 is TGTGCCTGGCACGCGGGACAGGGTGGAAACACCATATATTTT. Translated, it gives CAWHAGQGGNTIYF. Complete variable domain (other parts from reference TRBV30 and TRBJ1-3): SQTIHQWPATLVQPVGSPLSLECTVEGTSNPNLYWYRQAAGRGLQLLFYSVGIGQISSEVPQNLSASRPQDRQFILSSKKLLLSDSGFYLCAWHAGQGGNTIYFGEGSWLTVV.

The chain links TRBV19 to TRBJ2-3, with 10 bases identical to TRBD1. The CDR3 covers 14 residues. Germline values: CDR1 LNHDA, CDR2 SQIVND (reference sequence). With 6 bases clipped from V and 8 bases from J, the junction kept 8 bases outside the gene matches. As DNA, the CDR3 is TGTGCCAGTAGCACGACAGGGGGCCATGGTACGCAGTATTTT. Its protein is CASSTTGGHGTQYF.

V gene TRBV6-7 combines with J gene TRBJ1-1; TRBD1 is a possible D gene (5 bases). TRBV6-7 is labeled an ORF, and its function is uncertain. V shed 4 bases and J shed 1 base, with 13 bases lying between them. There are 15 residues in the CDR3. The CDR3 coding sequence is TGTGCCAGCAGTTTCCGTTCAGGGCCGAACACTGAAGCTTTCTTT. Its translation: CASSFRSGPNTEAFF.

The gene calls are TRBV10-3 and TRBJ2-1; 9 bases are a match to TRBD1. Germline V gene sequence: CDR1 ENHRY, CDR2 SYGVKD. CDR3 length: 16 residues. The V segment lost 2 bases and the J segment 6 bases; nucleotides outside the gene matches: 8. The chain's CDR3 is CAISETSRTGVNEQFF. The CDR3 DNA reads as TGTGCCATCAGTGAGACGTCTAGGACAGGGGTCAATGAGCAGTTCTTC.

This chain uses TRBV4-2 with TRBJ1-1; 7 positions match TRBD1. Germline V gene data show CDR1 as LGHNA and CDR2 as YNFKEQ. The CDR3 is made up of 15 amino acids. The J segment lost 2 bases and the V segment lost 0 bases, leaving 3 bases of the junction unmatched. This CDR3 is CASSQEGTVNTEAFF. CDR3 DNA: TGTGCCAGCAGCCAAGAAGGGACAGTTAACACTGAAGCTTTCTTT.

The rearrangement joins TRBV25-1 to TRBJ1-1; the D is unclear. CDR1 MGHDK and CDR2 SYGVNS come from the germline V gene. The V gene lost 5 bases and the J gene lost 6 bases, with 16 bases spanning the gap. The CDR3 contains 14 residues. CDR3 loop: CASSFGRLKAEAFF. DNA for the CDR3: TGTGCCAGCAGTTTTGGCAGGCTGAAGGCTGAAGCTTTCTTT. The full variable domain, with the rest looked up from reference TRBV25-1 and TRBJ1-1, is EADIYQTPRYLVIGTGKKITLECSQTMGHDKMYWYQQDPGMELHLIHYSYGVNSTEKGDLSSESTVSRIRTEHFPLTLESARPSHTSQYLCASSFGRLKAEAFFGQGTRLTVV.

The chain joins TRBV19 to TRBJ2-7, with TRBD1 matching over 7 bases. In germline, CDR1 is LNHDA, CDR2 SQIVND (reference sequence). Trimming took 2 bases from V and 2 from J; bases not matched to a gene: 6. CDR3 size: 15 residues. CDR3 region: CASSIRDSHTYEQYF. The CDR3 DNA reads TGTGCCAGTAGTATAAGGGACAGTCATACCTACGAGCAGTACTTC.

The V and J genes are TRBV19 and TRBJ1-4; 7 positions agree with TRBD1. V was pared by 8 bases and J by 8 bases, with 11 bases of the junction left unmatched. Germline CDR1 reads LNHDA; CDR2 reads SQIVND (reference sequence). The CDR3 loop spans 14 amino acids. CDR3 amino acids: CASGVQGYAEKLFF. CDR3 DNA sequence: TGTGCCAGTGGGGTACAGGGGTATGCCGAAAAACTGTTTTTT.

The chain is built from TRBV7-8 and TRBJ2-7, with 10 nucleotides matching TRBD1. J was trimmed by 5 bases and V by 5 bases; bases with no gene match: 12. The CDR3 is 16 amino acids. CDR1 SGHVS and CDR2 FQNEAQ come from the germline V gene. The CDR3 DNA reads as TGTGCCAGCAGCAAGTTCCCGGGACAGGGGACCGACGAGCAGTACTTC. Its translation is CASSKFPGQGTDEQYF.

J is TRBJ2-2 and V is TRBV5-1, with TRBD2 matching 7 bases. The CDR3 loop spans 15 amino acids. Per germline, CDR1 SGHRS and CDR2 YFSETQ. Losses at the gene ends were 4 bases for V and 0 bases for J; bases not matched to a gene: 3. The CDR3 DNA is TGCGCCAGCAGCCCCGGGACTACGAACACCGGGGAGCTGTTTTTT. Translating gives CASSPGTTNTGELFF.

This rearrangement joins TRBV28 to TRBJ1-1; 7 bases align to TRBD1. Unmatched junction bases numbered 6, after V lost 5 bases and J lost 6 bases. This CDR3 has 13 residues. Germline V gene data show CDR1 as MDHEN and CDR2 as SYDVKM. The CDR3 sequence: CASSPRQGSEAFF. CDR3 coding DNA: TGTGCCAGCAGTCCGCGACAGGGCTCTGAAGCTTTCTTT.

The chain is built from TRBV11-2 and TRBJ1-6; TRBD1 is a possible D gene (5 bases). Trimming cost V 0 bases and J 5 bases, with 20 bases left between them. This CDR3 region has 19 residues. Germline V gives CDR1 SGHAT, CDR2 FQNNGV. DNA for the CDR3: TGTGCCAGCAGCTTAGAAGGCCCCCCCGCAGGGTCGGATAATTCACCCCTCCACTTT. Translated: CASSLEGPPAGSDNSPLHF.

This clone was observed once. V is TRBV5-1 and J is TRBJ2-7; 7 nucleotides match TRBD1. Germline values: CDR1 SGHRS, CDR2 YFSETQ. J gave up 6 bases and V 0 bases, and 9 bases lay outside the gene matches. The CDR3 runs 15 residues. The CDR3 bases are TGCGCCAGCAGCTTGGATACGACAGGGCCCTCCGAGCAGTACTTC. Amino acids: CASSLDTTGPSEQYF.

J is TRBJ1-2 and V is TRBV28; no firm D call. CDR1 is MDHEN, CDR2 SYDVKM, per germline. This CDR3 is built from 12 residues. Trimming took 5 bases from V and 5 from J, leaving 9 bases between them. The DNA for the CDR3 is TGTGCCAGCAGTACACAGCTTTATGGCTACACCTTC. The encoded protein is CASSTQLYGYTF.

This chain uses TRBV7-8 with TRBJ1-2; the D gene is possibly TRBD1 (6 bases). V gave up 5 bases and J gave up 0 bases, with 25 bases separating them. The CDR3 consists of 19 residues. The germline V gene encodes CDR1 SGHVS and CDR2 FQNEAQ. The CDR3 sequence: CASSPQRGGAITPNYGYTF. Written as DNA, the CDR3 is TGTGCCAGCAGCCCCCAAAGGGGGGGAGCAATTACCCCTAACTATGGCTACACCTTC.

The chain employs TRBV7-6 and TRBJ1-5; D is ambiguous. The CDR3 runs to 16 residues. Deletions cut 5 bases from V and 0 bases from J, with 14 bases between. CDR1 SGHVS and CDR2 FNYEAQ come from the germline V gene. The CDR3 reads CASSEAVALSNQPQHF. CDR3 sequence (DNA): TGTGCCAGCAGCGAGGCGGTAGCACTTAGCAATCAGCCCCAGCATTTT.

The rearrangement links TRBV2 to TRBJ2-5, with D perhaps matching TRBD1 (5 bases). V dropped 6 bases and J dropped 7 bases, with 18 bases sitting between them. The CDR3 contains 14 residues. CDR1 is SNHLY and CDR2 is FYNNEI in the germline V gene. DNA of the CDR3: TGTGCCAGCAGGGAGACAGCCCCCGGCGGGACCCAGTACTTC. Residues: CASRETAPGGTQYF.

The chain has TRBV5-4 and TRBJ2-3; TRBD2 matches at 10 bases. In germline, CDR1 is SGHNT, CDR2 YYREEE (reference sequence). The trim removed 4 bases at V and 13 bases at J, leaving 15 bases unmatched. The CDR3 extends over 15 amino acids. The CDR3 sequence: CASSKNSGGPAREYF. In DNA form, the CDR3 reads TGTGCCAGCAGCAAAAATAGCGGGGGGCCCGCTAGAGAGTATTTT.

The chain employs TRBV2 and TRBJ2-5; TRBD2 matches at 9 bases. The V and J ends lost 6 bases and 1 base, in that order; junction bases with no gene match: 6. The CDR3 loop spans 15 amino acids. Germline CDR1 reads SNHLY; CDR2 reads FYNNEI. The CDR3 reads CASSKRGATQETQYF. CDR3 sequence (DNA): TGTGCCAGCAGCAAGCGGGGGGCCACCCAAGAGACCCAGTACTTC.

The chain couples TRBV2 to TRBJ1-1; D call uncertain. Trimming took 2 bases from V and 0 from J, leaving 10 bases between them. The CDR3 totals 15 residues. Germline loops: CDR1 SNHLY, CDR2 FYNNEI. This CDR3 is CASSEIISLNTEAFF. The DNA of the CDR3 is TGTGCCAGCAGTGAAATTATATCCTTGAACACTGAAGCTTTCTTT.

This chain joins TRBV7-6 and TRBJ2-2; D is unclear. Germline loops: CDR1 SGHVS, CDR2 FNYEAQ. The CDR3 loop spans 16 amino acids. Deletions cut 3 bases from V and 2 bases from J, with 13 bases between. CDR3 sequence: CASSFRQIANTGELFF. The CDR3 nucleotides read TGTGCCAGCAGCTTTAGACAAATTGCAAACACCGGGGAGCTGTTTTTT.

The count of this clone is one. The chain recombines TRBV3-1 (or the pseudogene TRBV3-2) with TRBJ2-1; no clear D. Germline V lookup: CDR1 LGHDT, CDR2 YNNKEL (reference sequence). This CDR3 is 17 amino acids long. Trimming left V 0 bases short and J 0 bases short, with 12 bases between. The CDR3 here is CASSQDSRSYSYNEQFF. Here the CDR3 DNA reads TGTGCCAGCAGCCAAGATTCAAGGAGCTACTCCTACAATGAGCAGTTCTTC.

The chain employs TRBV29-1 and TRBJ2-1; possible D gene TRBD2, 5 bases. Germline V gives CDR1 SQVTM, CDR2 ANQGSEA. V was clipped by 1 base and J by 5 bases, with 18 bases between them. The CDR3 is 16 amino acids. The CDR3 protein is CSVEAVDRGLHNEQFF. The DNA for the CDR3 is TGCAGCGTTGAAGCCGTTGATCGAGGACTGCACAATGAGCAGTTCTTC.